These T cell receptor beta chains were read from a single sample in a study of early T cells in non-severe SARS-CoV-2 infection. TCRdb fed the 5' RACE reads into MiXCR, producing one record per CDR3 protein. The sample has more than 45,000 distinct CDR3 sequences; more than 7% are singletons. Sequenced input: whole blood. All receptors derive from an adult who was a healthcare worker with PCR-confirmed SARS-CoV-2 infection or an uninfected control (not recorded which). Both conserved end residues are part of each CDR3. The D gene is left open where the match is weak. For some rows the clone size is stated as once, few or many, or as a class when expanded; others skip it.

>TRBV11-2|TRBJ2-7|many|TRBD1
TGTGCCAGCAGCTTCGGACAGGGCACCTACGAGCAGTACTTC
CASSFGQGTYEQYF
>TRBV14|TRBJ2-7|-|-
TGTGCCAGCAGCCAAGATCCGGCAGCCTACGAGCAGTACTTC
CASSQDPAAYEQYF
>TRBV11-2|TRBJ2-5|few|TRBD2
TGTGCCAGTTCTAGACTAGCGGGAGCGGAGACCCAGTACTTC
CASSRLAGAETQYF
>TRBV5-4|TRBJ2-7|few|TRBD2
TGTGCCAGCAGCGTGGGGACTAGCGGGCAGGCCTACGAGCAGTACTTC
CASSVGTSGQAYEQYF
>TRBV6-6|TRBJ2-1|many|-
TGTGCCAGCAGTCGGGGCAGAGCCCAGTTCTTC
CASSRGRAQFF
>TRBV29-1|TRBJ1-4|-|-
TGCAGCGCGGGACGGCCGAATGAAAAACTGTTTTTT
CSAGRPNEKLFF
>TRBV7-9|TRBJ1-2|few|-
TGTGCCAGCAGCTTAGCGCATGGCTATGGCTACACCTTC
CASSLAHGYGYTF
>TRBV7-6|TRBJ2-7|-|TRBD2
TGTGCCAGCAGCTTAGCGCCTAGCGGGAGTTCCTACGAGCAGTACTTC
CASSLAPSGSSYEQYF
>TRBV3-1|TRBJ2-1|-|-
TGTGCCAGCAGCCAAGCGCCAGCGGCTGAGCAGTTCTTC
CASSQAPAAEQFF
>TRBV18|TRBJ2-3|many|-
TGTGCCAGCTCACCACCGGACTGGCCAGATACGCAGTATTTT
CASSPPDWPDTQYF
>TRBV19|TRBJ2-7|-|TRBD2
TGTGCCTCTGGGGGAGGGGCCTCCTACGAGCAGTACTTC
CASGGGASYEQYF
>TRBV24-1|TRBJ2-7|many|-
TGTGCCACCAGTGATTCCGGGGAGTCCTACGAGCAGTACTTC
CATSDSGESYEQYF
>TRBV11-2|TRBJ2-1|-|TRBD1
TGTGCCAGCAGCCCCGGGACAGGTTCCAATGAGCAGTTCTTC
CASSPGTGSNEQFF
>TRBV28|TRBJ2-5|-|-
TGTGCCAGCAGTCCCCTCACGGACCAGTCTCAAGAGACCCAGTACTTC
CASSPLTDQSQETQYF
>TRBV5-4|TRBJ2-3|many|-
TGTGCCAGCAGCTGGGGGGTCACAGATACGCAGTATTTT
CASSWGVTDTQYF
>TRBV28|TRBJ2-1|few|TRBD2
TGTGCCAGCAGTATTAGGCGGGAGGGTAGGAATGAGCAGTTCTTC
CASSIRREGRNEQFF
>TRBV4-2|TRBJ1-1|-|TRBD1
TGTGCCAGCAGCCAAGTTCGGACAGGGGGATTGAACACTGAAGCTTTCTTT
CASSQVRTGGLNTEAFF
>TRBV27|TRBJ2-5|many|-
TGTGCCAGCAAACCCTTAGGGATCCAAGAGACCCAGTACTTC
CASKPLGIQETQYF
>TRBV20-1|TRBJ2-1|many|-
TGCAGTGCTAGAGATCCACTAGTTTCCTACAATGAGCAGTTCTTC
CSARDPLVSYNEQFF
>TRBV27|TRBJ2-1|few|TRBD1
TGTGCCAGCAGCCGAGGGACAGGGGCTGGCAATGAGCAGTTCTTC
CASSRGTGAGNEQFF
>TRBV20-1|TRBJ2-7|few|-
TGCAGTGCTACAAGGAACGAGCAGTACTTC
CSATRNEQYF
>TRBV28|TRBJ2-7|-|-
TGTGCCAGCGCCCTGACCGGGATGTACGAGCAGTACTTC
CASALTGMYEQYF
>TRBV28|TRBJ1-2|few|TRBD1
TGTGCCAGCAGTTTCGGACAGGGGGCCTATGGCTACACCTTC
CASSFGQGAYGYTF
>TRBV18|TRBJ2-5|-|-
TGTGCCAGCTCACCGCGGAGGGAGGAGACCCAGTACTTC
CASSPRREETQYF
>TRBV29-1|TRBJ2-3|many|TRBD1
TGCAGCGTCGACAGGGGGCAAGATACGCAGTATTTT
CSVDRGQDTQYF
>TRBV9|TRBJ2-3|many|-
TGTGCCAGCAGCGTAGGTACAGATACGCAGTATTTT
CASSVGTDTQYF
>TRBV7-8|TRBJ2-7|many|-
TGTGCCAGCAGCTTATTTCCGGAGAGGACAGAGTTAGTGGACGAGCAGTACTTC
CASSLFPERTELVDEQYF
>TRBV18|TRBJ1-1|few|-
TGTGCCAGCCCCGACCTTTACAGGGTCCGGAGATGTGCTGAAGCTTTCTTT
CASPDLYRVRRCAEAFF